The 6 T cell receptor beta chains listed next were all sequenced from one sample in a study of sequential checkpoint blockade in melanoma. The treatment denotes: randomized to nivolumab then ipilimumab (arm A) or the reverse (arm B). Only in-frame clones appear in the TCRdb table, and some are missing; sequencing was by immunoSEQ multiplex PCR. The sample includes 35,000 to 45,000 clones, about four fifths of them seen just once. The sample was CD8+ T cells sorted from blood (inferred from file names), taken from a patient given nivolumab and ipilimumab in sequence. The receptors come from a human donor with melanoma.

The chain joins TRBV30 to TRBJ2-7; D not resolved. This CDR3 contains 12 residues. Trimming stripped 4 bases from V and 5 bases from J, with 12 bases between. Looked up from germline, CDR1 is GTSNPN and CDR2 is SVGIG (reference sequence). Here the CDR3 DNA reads TGTGCCTGGACGGAGATAGCAGACGAGCAGTACTTC. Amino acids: CAWTEIADEQYF. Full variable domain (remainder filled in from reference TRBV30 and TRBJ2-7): SQTIHQWPATLVQPVGSPLSLECTVEGTSNPNLYWYRQAAGRGLQLLFYSVGIGQISSEVPQNLSASRPQDRQFILSSKKLLLSDSGFYLCAWTEIADEQYFGPGTRLTVT.

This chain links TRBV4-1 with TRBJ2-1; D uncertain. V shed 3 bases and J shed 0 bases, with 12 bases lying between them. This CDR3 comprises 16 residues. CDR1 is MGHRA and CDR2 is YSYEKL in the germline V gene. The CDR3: CASSQHGESSYNEQFF. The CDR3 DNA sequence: TGCGCCAGCAGCCAGCATGGAGAGAGCTCCTACAATGAGCAGTTCTTC.

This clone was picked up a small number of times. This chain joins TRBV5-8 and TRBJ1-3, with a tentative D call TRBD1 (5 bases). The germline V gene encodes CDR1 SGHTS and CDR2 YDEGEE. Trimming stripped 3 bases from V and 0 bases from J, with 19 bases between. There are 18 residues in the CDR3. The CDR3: CASSWVGLGRSSGNTIYF. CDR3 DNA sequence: TGTGCCAGCAGCTGGGTGGGGCTCGGGAGGAGCTCTGGAAACACCATATATTTT.

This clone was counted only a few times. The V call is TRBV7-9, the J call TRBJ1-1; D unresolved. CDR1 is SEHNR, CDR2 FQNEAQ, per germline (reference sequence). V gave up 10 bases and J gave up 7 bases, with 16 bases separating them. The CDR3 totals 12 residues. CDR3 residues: CATAGQFGEAFF. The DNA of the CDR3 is TGTGCCACTGCGGGTCAATTCGGTGAAGCTTTCTTT. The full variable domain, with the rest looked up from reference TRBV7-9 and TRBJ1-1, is DTGVSQNPRHKITKRGQNVTFRCDPISEHNRLYWYRQTLGQGPEFLTYFQNEAQLEKSRLLSDRFSAERPKGSFSTLEIQRTEQGDSAMYLCATAGQFGEAFFGQGTRLTVV.

Written as DNA, the CDR3 is TGTGCCTGGAGTGCGACAGGGATCTCCTACGAGCAGTACTTC. The encoded protein is CAWSATGISYEQYF. V gene TRBV30 combines with J gene TRBJ2-7; 7 bases are a match to TRBD1. The germline V gene encodes CDR1 GTSNPN and CDR2 SVGIG (reference sequence). CDR3 length: 14 residues. Trimming at V came to 1 base and at J to 0 bases, leaving 3 bases not matched to a gene.

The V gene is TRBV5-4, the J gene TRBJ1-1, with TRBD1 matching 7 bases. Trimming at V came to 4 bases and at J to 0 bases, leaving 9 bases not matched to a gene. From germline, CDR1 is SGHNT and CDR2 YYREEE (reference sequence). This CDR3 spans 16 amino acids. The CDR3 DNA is TGTGCCAGCAGCCACCGGGACAGCGCTCTGAACACTGAAGCTTTCTTT. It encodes CASSHRDSALNTEAFF.